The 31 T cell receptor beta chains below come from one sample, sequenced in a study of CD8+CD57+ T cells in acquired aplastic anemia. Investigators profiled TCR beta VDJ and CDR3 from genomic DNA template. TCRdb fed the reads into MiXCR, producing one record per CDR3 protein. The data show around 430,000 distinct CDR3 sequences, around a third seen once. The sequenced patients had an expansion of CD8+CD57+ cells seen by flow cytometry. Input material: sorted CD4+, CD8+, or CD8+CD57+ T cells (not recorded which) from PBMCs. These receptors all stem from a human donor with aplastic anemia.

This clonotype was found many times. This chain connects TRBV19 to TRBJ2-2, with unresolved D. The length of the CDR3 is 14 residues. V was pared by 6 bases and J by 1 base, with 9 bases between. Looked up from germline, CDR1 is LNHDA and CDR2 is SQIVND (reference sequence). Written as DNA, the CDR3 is TGTGCCAGTAGCCGAGCTCGGAACACCGGGGAGCTGTTTTTT. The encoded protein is CASSRARNTGELFF. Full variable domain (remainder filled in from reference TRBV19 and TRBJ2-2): DGGITQSPKYLFRKEGQNVTLSCEQNLNHDAMYWYRQDPGQGLRLIYYSQIVNDFQKGDIAEGYSVSREKKESFPLTVTSAQKNPTAFYLCASSRARNTGELFFGEGSRLTVL.

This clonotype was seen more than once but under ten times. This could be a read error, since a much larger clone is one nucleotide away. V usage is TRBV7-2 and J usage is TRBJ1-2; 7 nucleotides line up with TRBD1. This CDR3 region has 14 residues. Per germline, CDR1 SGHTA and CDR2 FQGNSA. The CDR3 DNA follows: TGTGCCAGCAGTCGACAGGGAACCTCCTATGGCTGCACCTTC. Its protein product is CASSRQGTSYGCTF.

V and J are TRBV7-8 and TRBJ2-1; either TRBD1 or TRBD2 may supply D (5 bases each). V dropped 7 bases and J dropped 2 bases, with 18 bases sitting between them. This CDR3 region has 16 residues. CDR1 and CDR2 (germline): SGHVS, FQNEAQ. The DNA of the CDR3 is TGTGCCAGCAATTCAAGACGGGACGGAACCTACAATGAGCAGTTCTTC. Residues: CASNSRRDGTYNEQFF.

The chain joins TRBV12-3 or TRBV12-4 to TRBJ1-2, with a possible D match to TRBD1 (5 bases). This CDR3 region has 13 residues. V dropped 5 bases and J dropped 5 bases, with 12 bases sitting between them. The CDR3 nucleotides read TGTGCCAGCAGTGTAGAAAGGGGATATGGCTACACCTTC. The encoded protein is CASSVERGYGYTF.

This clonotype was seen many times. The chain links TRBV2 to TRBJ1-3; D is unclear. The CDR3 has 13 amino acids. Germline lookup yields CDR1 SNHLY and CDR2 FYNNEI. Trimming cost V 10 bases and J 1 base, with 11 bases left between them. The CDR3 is CANRVGSGNTIYF. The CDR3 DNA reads TGTGCCAACAGAGTTGGATCTGGAAACACCATATATTTT. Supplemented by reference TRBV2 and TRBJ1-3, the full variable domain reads EPEVTQTPSHQVTQMGQEVILRCVPISNHLYFYWYRQILGQKVEFLVSFYNNEISEKSEIFDDQFSVERPDGSNFTLKIRSTKLEDSAMYFCANRVGSGNTIYFGEGSWLTVV.

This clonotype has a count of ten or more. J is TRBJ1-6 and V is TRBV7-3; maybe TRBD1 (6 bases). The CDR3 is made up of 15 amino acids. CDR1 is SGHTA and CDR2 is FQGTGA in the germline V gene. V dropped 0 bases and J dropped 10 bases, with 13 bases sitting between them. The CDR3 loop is CASSLTQGPTSPLHF. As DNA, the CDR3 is TGTGCCAGCAGCTTAACGCAGGGGCCGACCTCACCCCTCCACTTT. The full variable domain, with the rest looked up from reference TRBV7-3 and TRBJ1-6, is GAGVSQTPSNKVTEKGKYVELRCDPISGHTALYWYRQSLGQGPEFLIYFQGTGAADDSGLPNDRFFAVRPEGSVSTLKIQRTERGDSAVYLCASSLTQGPTSPLHFGNGTRLTVT.

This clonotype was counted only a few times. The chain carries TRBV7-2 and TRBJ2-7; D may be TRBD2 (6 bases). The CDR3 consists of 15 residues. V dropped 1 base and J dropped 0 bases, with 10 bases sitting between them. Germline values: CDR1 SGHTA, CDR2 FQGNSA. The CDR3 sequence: CASSLERGNSYEQYF. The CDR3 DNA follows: TGTGCCAGCAGCTTAGAACGGGGGAACTCCTACGAGCAGTACTTC.

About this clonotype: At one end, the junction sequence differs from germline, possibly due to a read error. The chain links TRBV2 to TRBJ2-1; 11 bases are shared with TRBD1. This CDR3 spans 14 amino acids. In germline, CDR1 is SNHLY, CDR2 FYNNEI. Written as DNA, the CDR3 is TGTGCCAGCAGTGGGACAGGGGGCATGAATGAGCAGCTCTTC. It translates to CASSGTGGMNEQLF.

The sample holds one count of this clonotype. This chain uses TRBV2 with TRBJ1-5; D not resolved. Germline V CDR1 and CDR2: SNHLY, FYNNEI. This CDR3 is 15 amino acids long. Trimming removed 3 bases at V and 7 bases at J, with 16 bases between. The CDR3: CASSDMLLAGQPQHF. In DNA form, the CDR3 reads TGTGCCAGCAGTGATATGTTACTAGCCGGCCAGCCCCAGCATTTT.

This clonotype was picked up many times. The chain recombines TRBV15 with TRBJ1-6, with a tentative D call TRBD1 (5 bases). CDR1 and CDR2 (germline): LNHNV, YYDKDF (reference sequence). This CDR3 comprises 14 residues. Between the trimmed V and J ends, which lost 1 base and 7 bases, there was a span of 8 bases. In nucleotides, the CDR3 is TGTGCCACCAGCAGAGGCTCAGGGAATTCACCCCTCCACTTT. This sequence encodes CATSRGSGNSPLHF.

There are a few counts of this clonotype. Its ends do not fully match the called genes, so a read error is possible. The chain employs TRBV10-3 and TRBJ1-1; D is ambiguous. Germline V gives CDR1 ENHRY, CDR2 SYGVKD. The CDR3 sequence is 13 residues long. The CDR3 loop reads CASSYLAPSAAFF. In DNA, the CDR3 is TGTGCCAGCAGTTATTTGGCCCCCTCGGCTGCTTTCTTT.

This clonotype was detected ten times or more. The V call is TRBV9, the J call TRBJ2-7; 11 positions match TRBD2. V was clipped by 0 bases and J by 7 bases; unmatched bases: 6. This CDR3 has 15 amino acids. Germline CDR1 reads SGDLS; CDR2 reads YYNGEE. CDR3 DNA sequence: TGTGCCAGCAGCGTAGGACTAGCGGGAAACTGGGAGCAGTACTTC. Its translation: CASSVGLAGNWEQYF.

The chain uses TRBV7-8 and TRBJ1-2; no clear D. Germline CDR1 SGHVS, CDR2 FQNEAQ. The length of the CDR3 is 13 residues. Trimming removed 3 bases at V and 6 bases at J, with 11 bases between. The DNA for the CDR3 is TGTGCCAGCAGCTTGTGGGAAGAGAATGGCTACACCTTC. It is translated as CASSLWEENGYTF.

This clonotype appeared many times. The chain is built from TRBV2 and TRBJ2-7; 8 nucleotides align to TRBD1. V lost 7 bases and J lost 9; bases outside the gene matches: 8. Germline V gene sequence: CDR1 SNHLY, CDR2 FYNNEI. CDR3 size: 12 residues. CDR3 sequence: CASTWTGFGQYF. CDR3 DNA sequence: TGTGCCAGCACCTGGACAGGGTTCGGGCAGTACTTC.

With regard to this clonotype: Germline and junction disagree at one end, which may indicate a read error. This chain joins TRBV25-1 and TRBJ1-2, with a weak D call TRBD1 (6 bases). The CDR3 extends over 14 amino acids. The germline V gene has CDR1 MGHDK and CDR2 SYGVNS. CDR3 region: CAISEQPGAQGNTF. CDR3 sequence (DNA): TGTGCCATCAGTGAGCAGCCAGGGGCGCAAGGAAACACCTTC.

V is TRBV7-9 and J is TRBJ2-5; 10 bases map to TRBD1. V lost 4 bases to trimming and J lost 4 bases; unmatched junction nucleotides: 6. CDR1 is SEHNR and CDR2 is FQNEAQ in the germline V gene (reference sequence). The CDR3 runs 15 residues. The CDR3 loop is CASSSGTGVVETQYF. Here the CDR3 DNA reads TGTGCCAGCAGCTCCGGGACAGGGGTTGTAGAGACCCAGTACTTC.

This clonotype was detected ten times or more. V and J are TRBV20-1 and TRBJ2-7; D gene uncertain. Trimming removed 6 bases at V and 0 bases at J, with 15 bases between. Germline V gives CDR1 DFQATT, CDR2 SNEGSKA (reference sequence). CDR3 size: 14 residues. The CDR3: CSALTDTSSYEQYF. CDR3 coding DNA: TGCAGTGCCCTGACTGACACAAGCTCCTACGAGCAGTACTTC.

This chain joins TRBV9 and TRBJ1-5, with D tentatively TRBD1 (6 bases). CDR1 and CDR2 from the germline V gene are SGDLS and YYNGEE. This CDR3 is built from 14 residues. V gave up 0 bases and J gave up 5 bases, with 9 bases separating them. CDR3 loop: CASSVGGADQPQHF. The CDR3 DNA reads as TGTGCCAGCAGCGTAGGGGGGGCTGATCAGCCCCAGCATTTT.

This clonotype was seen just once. The chain's CDR3 is CASRELVPSAQGTDTQYF. In nucleotides, the CDR3 is TGTGCCAGCAGAGAATTGGTGCCTAGCGCCCAGGGCACAGATACGCAGTATTTT. The chain combines TRBV2 with TRBJ2-3; a weak D match, TRBD2 (6 bases). Germline loops: CDR1 SNHLY, CDR2 FYNNEI. The CDR3 is 18 residues long. Trimming pared 6 bases from V and 1 base from J, leaving 23 bases between.

CDR3 sequence: CSGGTTAYEQYF. For the CDR3, the DNA is TGCAGCGGCGGGACTACGGCCTACGAGCAGTACTTC. The rearrangement joins TRBV29-1 to TRBJ2-7, with 7 bases identical to TRBD2. This CDR3 contains 12 residues. Germline-derived CDR1 and CDR2 are SQVTM and ANQGSEA. The junction had 5 bases not matched to a gene; V was cut back by 7 bases and J by 2 bases.

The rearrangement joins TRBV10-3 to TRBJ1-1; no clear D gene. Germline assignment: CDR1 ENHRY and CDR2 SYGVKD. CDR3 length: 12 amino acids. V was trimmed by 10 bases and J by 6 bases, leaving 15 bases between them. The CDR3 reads CASSQVVAEAFF. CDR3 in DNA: TGTGCCAGCAGCCAGGTTGTCGCTGAAGCTTTCTTT.

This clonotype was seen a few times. The CDR3 loop is CASSVASGGSTQYF. CDR3 coding DNA: TGTGCCAGCAGCGTAGCTAGCGGGGGGTCGACGCAGTATTTT. This chain links TRBV9 with TRBJ2-3; 11 positions match TRBD2. The CDR3 covers 14 residues. Germline trimming cut 0 bases from V and 9 bases from J; bases unmatched to any gene: 3. Germline lookup yields CDR1 SGDLS and CDR2 YYNGEE. Using reference TRBV9 and TRBJ2-3 for the parts outside the CDR3, the full variable domain is DSGVTQTPKHLITATGQRVTLRCSPRSGDLSVYWYQQSLDQGLQFLIQYYNGEERAKGNILERFSAQQFPDLHSELNLSSLELGDSALYFCASSVASGGSTQYFGPGTRLTVL.

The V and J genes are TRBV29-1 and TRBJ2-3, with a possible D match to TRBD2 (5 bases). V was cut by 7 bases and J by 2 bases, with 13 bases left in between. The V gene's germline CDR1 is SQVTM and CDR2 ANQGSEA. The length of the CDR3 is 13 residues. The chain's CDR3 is CSGGPGITDTQYF. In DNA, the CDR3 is TGCAGCGGTGGGCCGGGGATCACAGATACGCAGTATTTT.

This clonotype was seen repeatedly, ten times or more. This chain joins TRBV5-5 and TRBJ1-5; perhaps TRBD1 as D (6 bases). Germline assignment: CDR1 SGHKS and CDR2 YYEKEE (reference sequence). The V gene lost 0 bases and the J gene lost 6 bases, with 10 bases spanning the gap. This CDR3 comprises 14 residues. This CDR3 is CASSLEQGRQPQHF. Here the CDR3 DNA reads TGTGCCAGCAGCTTGGAACAGGGACGTCAGCCCCAGCATTTT. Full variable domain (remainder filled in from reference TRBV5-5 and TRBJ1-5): DAGVTQSPTHLIKTRGQQVTLRCSPISGHKSVSWYQQVLGQGPQFIFQYYEKEERGRGNFPDRFSARQFPNYSSELNVNALLLGDSALYLCASSLEQGRQPQHFGDGTRLSIL.

In DNA form, the CDR3 reads TGCAGCGTCGAAAGTTTGGCCTCCTACGAGCAGTACTTC. Its translation is CSVESLASYEQYF. The rearrangement joins TRBV29-1 to TRBJ2-7, with unresolved D. V was pared by 6 bases and J by 0 bases, with 12 bases between. The CDR3 runs 13 residues. Germline V gene sequence: CDR1 SQVTM, CDR2 ANQGSEA.

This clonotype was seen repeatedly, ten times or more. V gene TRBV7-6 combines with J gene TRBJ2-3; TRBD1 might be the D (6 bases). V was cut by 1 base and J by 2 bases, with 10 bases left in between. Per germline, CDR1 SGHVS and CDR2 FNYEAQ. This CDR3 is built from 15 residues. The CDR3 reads CASSLVGQNTDTQYF. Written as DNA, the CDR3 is TGTGCCAGCAGCTTAGTCGGACAGAACACAGATACGCAGTATTTT. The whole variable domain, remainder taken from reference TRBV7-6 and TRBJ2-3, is GAGVSQSPRYKVTKRGQDVALRCDPISGHVSLYWYRQALGQGPEFLTYFNYEAQQDKSGLPNDRFSAERPEGSISTLTIQRTEQRDSAMYRCASSLVGQNTDTQYFGPGTRLTVL.

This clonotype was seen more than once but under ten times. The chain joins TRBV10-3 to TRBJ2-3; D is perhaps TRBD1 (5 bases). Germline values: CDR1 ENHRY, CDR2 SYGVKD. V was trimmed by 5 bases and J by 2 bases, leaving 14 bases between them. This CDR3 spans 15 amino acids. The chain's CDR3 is CAISSIRGHTDTQYF. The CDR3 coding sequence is TGTGCCATCAGTAGTATACGCGGACACACAGATACGCAGTATTTT.

The CDR3 spells CASSFGLAGAGGETQYF. CDR3 bases: TGTGCCAGCAGCTTTGGACTAGCGGGAGCAGGAGGGGAGACCCAGTACTTC. The chain employs TRBV5-6 and TRBJ2-5; 13 bases map to TRBD2. Unmatched junction bases numbered 9, after V lost 2 bases and J lost 5 bases. The germline V gene has CDR1 SGHDT and CDR2 YYEEEE. This CDR3 region has 17 residues.

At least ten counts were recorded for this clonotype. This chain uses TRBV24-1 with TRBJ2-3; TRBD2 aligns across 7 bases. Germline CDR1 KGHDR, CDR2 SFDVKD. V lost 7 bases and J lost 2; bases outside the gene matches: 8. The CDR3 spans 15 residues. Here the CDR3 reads CATSHPSGFTDTQYF. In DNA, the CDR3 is TGTGCCACCAGCCACCCTAGCGGATTCACAGATACGCAGTATTTT.

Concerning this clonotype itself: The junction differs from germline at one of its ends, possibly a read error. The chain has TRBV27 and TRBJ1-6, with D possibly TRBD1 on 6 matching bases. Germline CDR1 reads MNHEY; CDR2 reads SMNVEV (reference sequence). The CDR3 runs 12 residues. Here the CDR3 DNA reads TGTGCCACCGCACAGGGTGGCGCACCCCTCCGCTTT. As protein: CATAQGGAPLRF.

This chain's CDR3 is CSAADLRDDEQFF. The DNA of the CDR3 is TGCAGTGCCGCGGACTTGCGGGACGATGAGCAGTTCTTC. The chain is built from TRBV20-1 and TRBJ2-1; TRBD2 is a possible D gene (6 bases). The CDR3 sequence is 13 residues long. Germline values: CDR1 DFQATT, CDR2 SNEGSKA (reference sequence). V was trimmed by 6 bases and J by 8 bases, leaving 17 bases between them.